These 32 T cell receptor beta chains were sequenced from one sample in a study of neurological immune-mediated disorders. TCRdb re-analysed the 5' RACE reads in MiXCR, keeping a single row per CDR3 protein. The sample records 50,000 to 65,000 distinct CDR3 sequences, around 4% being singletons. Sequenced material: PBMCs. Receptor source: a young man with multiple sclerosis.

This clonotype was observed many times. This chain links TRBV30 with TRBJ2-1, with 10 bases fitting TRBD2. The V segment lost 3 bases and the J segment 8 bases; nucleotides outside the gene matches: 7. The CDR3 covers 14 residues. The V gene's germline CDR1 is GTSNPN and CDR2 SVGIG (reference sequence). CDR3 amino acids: CAWRLAGVRDEQFF. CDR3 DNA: TGTGCCTGGAGGCTAGCGGGAGTGCGCGATGAGCAGTTCTTC.

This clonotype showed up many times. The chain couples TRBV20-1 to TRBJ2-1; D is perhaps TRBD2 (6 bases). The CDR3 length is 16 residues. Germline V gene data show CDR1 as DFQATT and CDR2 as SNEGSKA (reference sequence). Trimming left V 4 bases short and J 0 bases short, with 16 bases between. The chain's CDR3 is CSATLDPGDSYNEQFF. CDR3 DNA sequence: TGCAGTGCTACACTGGACCCGGGGGACTCCTACAATGAGCAGTTCTTC.

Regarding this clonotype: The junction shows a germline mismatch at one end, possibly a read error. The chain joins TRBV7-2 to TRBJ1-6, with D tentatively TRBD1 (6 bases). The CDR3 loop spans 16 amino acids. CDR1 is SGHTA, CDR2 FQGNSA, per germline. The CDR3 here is CASSLYRGARNSPLNF. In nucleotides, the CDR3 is TGTGCCAGCAGCTTATATCGGGGGGCGCGAAATTCACCCCTCAACTTT.

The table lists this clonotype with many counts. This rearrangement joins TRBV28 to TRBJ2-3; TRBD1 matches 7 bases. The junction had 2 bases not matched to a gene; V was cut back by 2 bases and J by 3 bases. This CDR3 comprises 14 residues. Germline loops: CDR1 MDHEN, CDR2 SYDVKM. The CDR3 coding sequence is TGTGCCAGCAGTTTAATCAGGGGGACAGATACGCAGTATTTT. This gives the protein CASSLIRGTDTQYF.

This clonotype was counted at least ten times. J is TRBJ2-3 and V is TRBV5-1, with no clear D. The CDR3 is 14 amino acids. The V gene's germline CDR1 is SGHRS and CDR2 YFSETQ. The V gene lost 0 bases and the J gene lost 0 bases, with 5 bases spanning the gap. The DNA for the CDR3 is TGCGCCAGCAGCTTGGCCGATAGCACAGATACGCAGTATTTT. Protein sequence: CASSLADSTDTQYF. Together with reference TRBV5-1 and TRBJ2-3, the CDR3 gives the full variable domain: KAGVTQTPRYLIKTRGQQVTLSCSPISGHRSVSWYQQTPGQGLQFLFEYFSETQRNKGNFPGRFSGRQFSNSRSEMNVSTLELGDSALYLCASSLADSTDTQYFGPGTRLTVL.

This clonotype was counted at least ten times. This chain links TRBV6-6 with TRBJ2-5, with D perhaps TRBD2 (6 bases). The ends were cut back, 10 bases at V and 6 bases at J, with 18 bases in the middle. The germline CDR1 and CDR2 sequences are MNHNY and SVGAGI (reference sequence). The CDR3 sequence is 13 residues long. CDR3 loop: CAILHEGGKTQYF. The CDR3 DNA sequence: TGTGCCATCCTCCATGAGGGCGGGAAGACCCAGTACTTC.

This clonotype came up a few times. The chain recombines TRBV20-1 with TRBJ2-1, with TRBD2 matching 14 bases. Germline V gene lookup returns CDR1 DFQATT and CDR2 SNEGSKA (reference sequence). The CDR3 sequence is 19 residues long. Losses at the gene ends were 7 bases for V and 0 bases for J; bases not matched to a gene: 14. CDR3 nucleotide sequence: TGCAGTGTTGCTAGGACGGGACTAGCGGGGGCGAGCTCCTACAATGAGCAGTTCTTC. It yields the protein CSVARTGLAGASSYNEQFF.

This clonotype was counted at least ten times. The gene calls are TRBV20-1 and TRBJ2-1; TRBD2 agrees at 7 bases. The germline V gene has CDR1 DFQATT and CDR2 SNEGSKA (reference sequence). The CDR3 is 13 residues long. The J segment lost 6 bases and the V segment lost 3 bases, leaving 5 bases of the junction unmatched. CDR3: CSARTLAVNEQFF. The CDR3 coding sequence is TGCAGTGCTAGGACGCTAGCGGTCAATGAGCAGTTCTTC.

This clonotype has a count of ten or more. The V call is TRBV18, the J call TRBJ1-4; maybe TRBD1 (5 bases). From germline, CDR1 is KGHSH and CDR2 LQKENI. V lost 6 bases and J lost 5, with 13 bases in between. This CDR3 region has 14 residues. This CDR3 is CASSPGTGNEKLFF. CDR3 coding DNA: TGTGCCAGCTCCCCCGGGACGGGAAATGAAAAACTGTTTTTT. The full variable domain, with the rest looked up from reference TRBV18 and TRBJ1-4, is NAGVMQNPRHLVRRRGQEARLRCSPMKGHSHVYWYRQLPEEGLKFMVYLQKENIIDESGMPKERFSAEFPKEGPSILRIQQVVRGDSAAYFCASSPGTGNEKLFFGSGTQLSVL.

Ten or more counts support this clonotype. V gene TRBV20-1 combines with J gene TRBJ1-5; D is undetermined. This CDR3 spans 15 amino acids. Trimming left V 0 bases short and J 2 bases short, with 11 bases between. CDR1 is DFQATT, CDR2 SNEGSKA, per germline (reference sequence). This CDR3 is CSARDYGEGNQPQHF. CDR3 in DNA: TGCAGTGCTAGAGATTACGGGGAGGGCAATCAGCCCCAGCATTTT.

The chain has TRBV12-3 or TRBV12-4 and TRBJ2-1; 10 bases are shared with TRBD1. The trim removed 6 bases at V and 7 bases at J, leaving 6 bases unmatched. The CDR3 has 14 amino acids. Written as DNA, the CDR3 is TGTGCCAGCAGGCCCGGGACAGGGGTGAATGAGCAGTTCTTC. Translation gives CASRPGTGVNEQFF.

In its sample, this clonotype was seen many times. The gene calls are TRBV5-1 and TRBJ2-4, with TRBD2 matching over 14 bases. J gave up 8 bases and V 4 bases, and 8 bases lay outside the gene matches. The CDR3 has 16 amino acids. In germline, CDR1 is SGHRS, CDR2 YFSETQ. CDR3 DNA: TGCGCCAGCAGCGCAACCGGGACTAGCGGGGGTTACATTCAGTACTTC. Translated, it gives CASSATGTSGGYIQYF.

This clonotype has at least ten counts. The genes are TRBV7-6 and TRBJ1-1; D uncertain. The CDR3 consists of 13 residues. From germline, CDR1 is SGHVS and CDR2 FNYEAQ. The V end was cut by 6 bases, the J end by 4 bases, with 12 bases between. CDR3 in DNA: TGTGCCAGCAGTATATTGGCTGGCACTGAAGCTTTCTTT. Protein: CASSILAGTEAFF.

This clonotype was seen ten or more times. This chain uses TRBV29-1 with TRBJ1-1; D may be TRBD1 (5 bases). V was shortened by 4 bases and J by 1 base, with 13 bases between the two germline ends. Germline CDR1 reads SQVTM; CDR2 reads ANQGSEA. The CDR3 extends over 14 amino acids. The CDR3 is CSVGKGRPNTEAFF. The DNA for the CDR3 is TGCAGCGTTGGGAAGGGGAGGCCGAACACTGAAGCTTTCTTT.

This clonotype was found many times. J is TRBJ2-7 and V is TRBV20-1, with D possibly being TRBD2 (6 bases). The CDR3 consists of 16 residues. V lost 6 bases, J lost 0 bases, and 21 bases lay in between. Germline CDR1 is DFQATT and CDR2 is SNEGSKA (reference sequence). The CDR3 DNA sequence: TGCAGTGCGCGAGACCGTTGGGGGGTCAGCTCCTACGAGCAGTACTTC. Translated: CSARDRWGVSSYEQYF.

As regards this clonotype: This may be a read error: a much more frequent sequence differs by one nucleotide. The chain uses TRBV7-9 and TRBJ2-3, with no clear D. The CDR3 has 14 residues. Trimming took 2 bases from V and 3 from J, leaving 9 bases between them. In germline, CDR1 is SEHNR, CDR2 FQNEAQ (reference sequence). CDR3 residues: CASSLTLATDTQYF. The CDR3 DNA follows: TGTGCCAGCAGCTTAACTTTGGCGACAGATACGCAGTATTTT.

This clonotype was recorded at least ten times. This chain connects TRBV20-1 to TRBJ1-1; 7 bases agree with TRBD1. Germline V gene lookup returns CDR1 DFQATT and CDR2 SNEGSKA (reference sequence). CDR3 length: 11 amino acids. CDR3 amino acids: CGLLQGTEAFF. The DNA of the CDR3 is TGCGGTCTTTTACAGGGGACTGAAGCTTTCTTT.

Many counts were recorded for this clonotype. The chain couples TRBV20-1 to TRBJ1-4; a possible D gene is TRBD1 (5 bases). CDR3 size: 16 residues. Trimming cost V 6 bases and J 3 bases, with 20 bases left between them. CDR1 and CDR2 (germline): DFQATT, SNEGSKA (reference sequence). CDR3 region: CSAAPGLSGANEKLFF. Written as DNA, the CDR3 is TGCAGTGCCGCACCGGGACTATCCGGGGCTAATGAAAAACTGTTTTTT.

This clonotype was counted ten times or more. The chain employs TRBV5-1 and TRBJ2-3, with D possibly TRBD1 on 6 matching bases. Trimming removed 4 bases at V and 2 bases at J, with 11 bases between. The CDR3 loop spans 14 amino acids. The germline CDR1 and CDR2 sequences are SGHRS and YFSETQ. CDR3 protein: CASSPRTDTDTQYF. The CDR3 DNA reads TGCGCCAGCAGCCCACGGACAGACACAGATACGCAGTATTTT.

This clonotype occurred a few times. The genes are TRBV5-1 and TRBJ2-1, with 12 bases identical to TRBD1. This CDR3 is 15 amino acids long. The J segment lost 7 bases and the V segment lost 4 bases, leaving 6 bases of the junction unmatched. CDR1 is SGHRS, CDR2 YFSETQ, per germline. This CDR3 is CASSKGQGAGNEQFF. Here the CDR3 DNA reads TGCGCCAGCAGCAAGGGACAGGGGGCGGGGAATGAGCAGTTCTTC. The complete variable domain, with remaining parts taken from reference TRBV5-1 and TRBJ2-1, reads KAGVTQTPRYLIKTRGQQVTLSCSPISGHRSVSWYQQTPGQGLQFLFEYFSETQRNKGNFPGRFSGRQFSNSRSEMNVSTLELGDSALYLCASSKGQGAGNEQFFGPGTRLTVL.

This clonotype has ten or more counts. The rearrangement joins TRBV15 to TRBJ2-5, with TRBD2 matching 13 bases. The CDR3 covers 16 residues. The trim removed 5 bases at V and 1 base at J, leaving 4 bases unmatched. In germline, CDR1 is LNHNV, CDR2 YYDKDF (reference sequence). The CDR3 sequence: CATSGRLAGGQETQYF. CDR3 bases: TGTGCCACCAGCGGAAGACTAGCGGGAGGCCAAGAGACCCAGTACTTC.

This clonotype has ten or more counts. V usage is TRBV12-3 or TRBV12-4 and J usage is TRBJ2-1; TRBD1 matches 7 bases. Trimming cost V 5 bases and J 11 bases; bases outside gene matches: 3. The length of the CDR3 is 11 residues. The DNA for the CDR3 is TGTGCCAGCAGTCCGGGACAGAAGCAGTTCTTC. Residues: CASSPGQKQFF.

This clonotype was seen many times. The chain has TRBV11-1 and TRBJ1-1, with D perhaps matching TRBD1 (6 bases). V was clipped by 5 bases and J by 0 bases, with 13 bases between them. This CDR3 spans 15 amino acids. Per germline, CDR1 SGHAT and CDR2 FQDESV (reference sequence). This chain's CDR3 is CASSPRDIMNTEAFF. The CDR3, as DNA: TGTGCCAGCAGCCCCCGGGACATAATGAACACTGAAGCTTTCTTT. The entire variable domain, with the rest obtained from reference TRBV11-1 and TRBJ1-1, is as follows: EAEVAQSPRYKITEKSQAVAFWCDPISGHATLYWYRQILGQGPELLVQFQDESVVDDSQLPKDRFSAERLKGVDSTLKIQPAELGDSAMYLCASSPRDIMNTEAFFGQGTRLTVV.

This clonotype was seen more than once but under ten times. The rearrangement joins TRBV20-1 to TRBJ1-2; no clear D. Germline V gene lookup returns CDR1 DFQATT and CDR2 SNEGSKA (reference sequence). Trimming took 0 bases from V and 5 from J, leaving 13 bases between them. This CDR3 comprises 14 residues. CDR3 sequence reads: CSARDRSFSYGYTF. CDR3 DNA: TGCAGTGCTAGAGATAGAAGTTTTAGTTATGGCTACACCTTC.

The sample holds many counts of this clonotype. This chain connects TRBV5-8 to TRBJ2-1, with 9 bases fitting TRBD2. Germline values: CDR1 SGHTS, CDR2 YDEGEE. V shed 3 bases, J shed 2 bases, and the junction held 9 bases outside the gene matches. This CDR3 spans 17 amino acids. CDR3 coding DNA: TGTGCCAGCAGCTGGACTGTGACTAGCGGAGCCTACAATGAGCAGTTCTTC. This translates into CASSWTVTSGAYNEQFF.

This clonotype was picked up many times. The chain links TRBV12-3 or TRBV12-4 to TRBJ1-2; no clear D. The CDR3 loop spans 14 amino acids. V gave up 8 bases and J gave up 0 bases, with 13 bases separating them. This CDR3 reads CASGRGGSNYGYTF. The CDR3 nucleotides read TGTGCCAGCGGGCGCGGAGGGTCTAACTATGGCTACACCTTC.

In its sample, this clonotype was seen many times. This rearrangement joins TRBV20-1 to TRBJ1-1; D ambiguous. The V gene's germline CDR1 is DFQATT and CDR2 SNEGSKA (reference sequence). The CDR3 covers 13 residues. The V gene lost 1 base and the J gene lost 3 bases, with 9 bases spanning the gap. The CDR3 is CSARADLDTEAFF. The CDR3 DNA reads TGCAGTGCTAGAGCCGACCTAGACACTGAAGCTTTCTTT.

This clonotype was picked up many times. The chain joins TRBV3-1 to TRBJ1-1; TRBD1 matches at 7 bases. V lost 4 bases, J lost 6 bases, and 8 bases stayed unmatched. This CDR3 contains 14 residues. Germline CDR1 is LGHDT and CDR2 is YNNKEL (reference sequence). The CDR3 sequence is CASSRGRGTSEAFF. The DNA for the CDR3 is TGTGCCAGCAGCCGGGGCAGGGGGACCTCTGAAGCTTTCTTT.

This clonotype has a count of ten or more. For the CDR3, the DNA is TGTGCCAGCAGCCAAGATCTAAAACTAGCGGGCAATGAGCAGTTCTTC. Protein product: CASSQDLKLAGNEQFF. The chain couples TRBV4-2 to TRBJ2-1; TRBD2 matches at 9 bases. The CDR3 runs to 16 residues. Germline loops: CDR1 LGHNA, CDR2 YNFKEQ. Unmatched junction bases numbered 6, after V lost 0 bases and J lost 6 bases.

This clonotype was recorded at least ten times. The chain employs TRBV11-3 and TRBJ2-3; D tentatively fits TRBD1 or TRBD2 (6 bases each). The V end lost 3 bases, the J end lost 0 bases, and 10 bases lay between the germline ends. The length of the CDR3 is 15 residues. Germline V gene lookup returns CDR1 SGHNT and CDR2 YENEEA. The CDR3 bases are TGTGCCAGCAGCTTTAAAGGGGGGAGCACAGATACGCAGTATTTT. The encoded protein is CASSFKGGSTDTQYF.

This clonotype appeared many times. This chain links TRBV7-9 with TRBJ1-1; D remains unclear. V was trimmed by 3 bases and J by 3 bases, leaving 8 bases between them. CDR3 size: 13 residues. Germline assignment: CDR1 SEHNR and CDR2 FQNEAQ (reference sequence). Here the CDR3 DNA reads TGTGCCAGCAGCTTTGGCAGCTACACTGAAGCTTTCTTT. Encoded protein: CASSFGSYTEAFF.

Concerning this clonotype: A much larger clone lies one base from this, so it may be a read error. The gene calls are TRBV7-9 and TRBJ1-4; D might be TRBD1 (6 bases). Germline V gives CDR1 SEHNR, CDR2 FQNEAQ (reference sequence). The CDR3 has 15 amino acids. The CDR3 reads CASSNAQGLNDKLFF. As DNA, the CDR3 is TGTGCCAGCAGCAACGCACAGGGCCTAAATGACAAACTGTTTTTT.